One TCR beta chain is described in this entry. The germline V gene encodes CDR1 SGHTA and CDR2 FQGNSA. V lost 0 bases and J lost 2, with 5 bases in between. CDR3 length: 13 amino acids. The data originate from a study of shared clonotypes between healthy human individuals. The team ran DNA from unsorted PBMCs on ten immunoSEQ deep assay plates for sequencing. Using immunoSEQ multiplex PCR, the repertoire was profiled, and TCRdb retains in-frame clones only, with some absent. The sample holds more than 450,000 clones; 79% are singletons and the top ten take around 13%. The clonotype comes from a woman aged 40 to 50 in good health. Some clones in this sample may be carry-over from other donors' samples. Material for sequencing was PBMCs. The genes are TRBV7-2 and TRBJ2-7; D is undetermined. CDR3 region: CASSLADTYEQYF. The CDR3 DNA reads TGTGCCAGCAGCTTAGCTGACACCTACGAGCAGTACTTC.